The text below deals with one T cell receptor beta chain. Its target is unknown. CDR3 length: 14 amino acids. The germline V gene has CDR1 GTSNPN and CDR2 SVGIG (reference sequence). The germline V and J ends were trimmed by 7 bases and 1 base, with 16 bases remaining between them. Time point specified: persistent/refractory GD, antithyroid drugs over 5 years with positive TRAb. PBMCs were the source of the RNA used for TCR sequencing. These data originate in a study of regulatory T cells in long-lasting Graves disease. In the study overall: To qualify as persistent, Graves' disease required over 5 years of antithyroid drugs with positive TSH receptor antibodies.

Both iRepertoire HTBI primers and Arm-PCR of CDR3 regions were used to build the TCR beta libraries. TCRdb re-called the multiplex PCR reads through MiXCR, storing one row per CDR3 protein. The sample records 600,000 to 800,000 distinct CDR3 sequences, approximately 31% being singletons. Overall study findings and caveats: The researchers studied only peripheral blood, not thyroid tissue. Persistent disease was characterized by preferential usage of TRBV28, TRBJ1-2 and TRBJ2-5.

Sequenced here: peripheral blood mononuclear cells (PBMCs), sampled when the disease was refractory, from a patient treated with antithyroid drugs. The clonotype comes from a female donor with Graves disease. This chain uses TRBV30 with TRBJ1-1, with D tentatively TRBD1 (5 bases). CDR3 region: CAYIAGRKNTEAFF. CDR3 in DNA: TGTGCCTACATAGCGGGACGGAAGAACACTGAAGCTTTCTTT.